A single sample gave rise to the 24 T cell receptor beta chains below, sequenced in a study of cytomegalovirus exposure and HLA in healthy donors. The table came from immunoSEQ multiplex PCR; TCRdb's copy has only in-frame clones and leaves some out. In the table there are hundreds of thousands of clones, approximately 84% of which are singletons. Sequenced input: PBMCs. The receptors here all came from a young man in good health and CMV-seropositive.

This chain links TRBV28 with TRBJ1-5, with D hard to call. The CDR3 is made up of 24 amino acids. Germline lookup yields CDR1 MDHEN and CDR2 SYDVKM. V was pared by 2 bases and J by 4 bases, with 39 bases between. The CDR3 sequence is CASSLRALPALYSKAFSKNQPQHF. The CDR3 DNA reads TGTGCCAGCAGTTTAAGGGCCCTTCCCGCCTTGTATTCTAAAGCCTTTTCCAAAAATCAGCCCCAGCATTTT.

CDR3: CASSSAGGPVLGQYF. As DNA, the CDR3 is TGTGCCAGCAGTTCAGCGGGAGGGCCCGTCTTGGGGCAGTACTTC. V gene TRBV11-2 combines with J gene TRBJ2-7; TRBD2 matches 10 bases. Trimming took 6 bases from V and 9 from J; bases not matched to a gene: 14. The CDR3 length is 15 residues. Germline V gives CDR1 SGHAT, CDR2 FQNNGV. Together with reference TRBV11-2 and TRBJ2-7, the CDR3 gives the full variable domain: EAGVAQSPRYKIIEKRQSVAFWCNPISGHATLYWYQQILGQGPKLLIQFQNNGVVDDSQLPKDRFSAERLKGVDSTLKIQPAKLEDSAVYLCASSSAGGPVLGQYFGPGTRLTVT.

This clone was observed a few times. V and J are TRBV6-1 and TRBJ1-1, with D perhaps TRBD1 (6 bases). V dropped 4 bases and J dropped 0 bases, with 12 bases sitting between them. The CDR3 extends over 15 amino acids. CDR1 MNHNS and CDR2 SASEGT come from the germline V gene. For the CDR3, the DNA is TGTGCCAGCAGTGCAGGGGCCGCGATGAACACTGAAGCTTTCTTT. It is translated as CASSAGAAMNTEAFF.

The chain is built from TRBV11-2 and TRBJ2-7; 9 bases are a match to TRBD1. The germline CDR1 and CDR2 sequences are SGHAT and FQNNGV. J gave up 3 bases and V 1 base, and 4 bases lay outside the gene matches. The CDR3 loop spans 15 amino acids. DNA of the CDR3: TGTGCCAGCAGCTTAGTGGGGACAGGGAACTACGAGCAGTACTTC. Residues: CASSLVGTGNYEQYF. Variable domain in full (rest from reference TRBV11-2 and TRBJ2-7): EAGVAQSPRYKIIEKRQSVAFWCNPISGHATLYWYQQILGQGPKLLIQFQNNGVVDDSQLPKDRFSAERLKGVDSTLKIQPAKLEDSAVYLCASSLVGTGNYEQYFGPGTRLTVT.

The V call is TRBV7-2, the J call TRBJ2-2, with 12 bases fitting TRBD2. Trimming removed 5 bases from V and 5 bases from J; junction bases left unmatched: 6. CDR3 length: 16 amino acids. Germline CDR1 SGHTA, CDR2 FQGNSA. Here the CDR3 DNA reads TGTGCCAGCAGCCAACTAGCGGGAGGTGTAACCGGGGAGCTGTTTTTT. Its protein product is CASSQLAGGVTGELFF.

V is TRBV13 and J is TRBJ1-5; D remains ambiguous. V was clipped by 4 bases and J by 0 bases, with 13 bases between them. Germline V gene data show CDR1 as PRHDT and CDR2 as FYEKMQ (reference sequence). This CDR3 has 16 residues. The CDR3 reads CASSYGAPPSNQPQHF. DNA of the CDR3: TGTGCCAGCAGCTACGGCGCACCGCCTAGCAATCAGCCCCAGCATTTT.

The J gene is TRBJ1-2, the V gene TRBV14; D perhaps matches TRBD1 (6 bases). The CDR3 runs 15 residues. The V gene lost 0 bases and the J gene lost 6 bases, with 14 bases spanning the gap. Germline loops: CDR1 SGHDN, CDR2 FVKESK. The CDR3 DNA follows: TGTGCCAGCAGCCAAGATTGGGCAGGGGCAAATGGCTACACCTTC. Its protein product is CASSQDWAGANGYTF.

V and J are TRBV5-1 and TRBJ2-5; 12 bases are shared with TRBD2. V shed 3 bases and J 5 bases; nucleotides not matched to a gene: 8. Looked up from germline, CDR1 is SGHRS and CDR2 is YFSETQ. The CDR3 has 16 amino acids. In DNA, the CDR3 is TGCGCCAGCAGCTGGGGCACTAGCGGGAGGCGGGAGACCCAGTACTTC. It yields the protein CASSWGTSGRRETQYF.

The chain recombines TRBV6-6 with TRBJ1-4, with 7 bases identical to TRBD1. Germline V gives CDR1 MNHNY, CDR2 SVGAGI (reference sequence). V gave up 5 bases and J gave up 3 bases; unmatched junction bases: 6. The CDR3 covers 15 residues. CDR3: CASSAQGGANEKLFF. For the CDR3, the DNA is TGTGCCAGCAGTGCCCAGGGGGGTGCTAATGAAAAACTGTTTTTT.

The J gene is TRBJ1-2, the V gene TRBV6-1; 7 positions match TRBD1. With V trimmed by 6 bases and J by 1 base, 5 bases remained unmatched. This CDR3 spans 14 amino acids. Germline V gene data show CDR1 as MNHNS and CDR2 as SASEGT. The CDR3 coding sequence is TGTGCCAGCAGGGGGGACAGCAATAACTATGGCTACACCTTC. Translated: CASRGDSNNYGYTF.

The V gene is TRBV5-4, the J gene TRBJ2-2; D may be TRBD1 or TRBD2 (5 bases each). The V end was cut by 4 bases, the J end by 7 bases, with 17 bases between. The germline gives CDR1 SGHNT, CDR2 YYREEE (reference sequence). The length of the CDR3 is 15 residues. CDR3 region: CASSIDSLGVGELFF. The CDR3 DNA is TGTGCCAGCAGCATAGACAGTTTGGGGGTCGGGGAGCTGTTTTTT.

The J gene is TRBJ1-1, the V gene TRBV10-3; 7 bases align to TRBD1. The CDR3 is 14 amino acids. Looked up from germline, CDR1 is ENHRY and CDR2 is SYGVKD. With V trimmed by 9 bases and J by 0 bases, 7 bases remained unmatched. CDR3 in DNA: TGTGCCATTCGGACAGGAGAGATGAACACTGAAGCTTTCTTT. The encoded protein is CAIRTGEMNTEAFF.

The chain joins TRBV2 to TRBJ2-1; D is ambiguous. This CDR3 is 14 amino acids long. V was clipped by 7 bases and J by 5 bases, with 15 bases between them. CDR1 is SNHLY, CDR2 FYNNEI, per germline. CDR3: CASTAEVTHNEQFF. The DNA for the CDR3 is TGTGCCAGCACGGCCGAGGTAACCCACAATGAGCAGTTCTTC.

The chain has TRBV27 and TRBJ2-1; the match to TRBD1 covers 10 bases. J lost 4 bases, V lost 2 bases, and 2 bases had no gene match. In germline, CDR1 is MNHEY, CDR2 SMNVEV (reference sequence). The CDR3 has 15 residues. CDR3 in amino acids: CASSLRTGGYNEQFF. Here the CDR3 DNA reads TGTGCCAGCAGTTTAAGGACAGGGGGTTACAATGAGCAGTTCTTC.

The chain is built from TRBV11-2 and TRBJ1-5; 7 bases fit TRBD1. Germline CDR1 SGHAT, CDR2 FQNNGV. V dropped 0 bases and J dropped 2; count of bases not matched to a gene: 1. This CDR3 is 15 amino acids long. This CDR3 reads CASSLDTGGNQPQHF. DNA for the CDR3: TGTGCCAGCAGCTTAGATACAGGGGGCAATCAGCCCCAGCATTTT.

CDR3 DNA: TGTGCCAGCACCTTCGGAGGGGGCTTTGGCAATCAGCCCCAGCATTTT. Translation gives CASTFGGGFGNQPQHF. The chain is built from TRBV28 and TRBJ1-5; 7 positions match TRBD1. V was pared by 7 bases and J by 2 bases, with 11 bases of the junction left unmatched. The CDR3 has 16 residues. The germline CDR1 and CDR2 sequences are MDHEN and SYDVKM.

The chain is built from TRBV2 and TRBJ2-1; 9 bases agree with TRBD2. V gave up 3 bases and J gave up 4 bases; unmatched junction bases: 7. The CDR3 is made up of 16 amino acids. In germline, CDR1 is SNHLY, CDR2 FYNNEI. In DNA form, the CDR3 reads TGTGCCAGCAGTGACCTGACTAGCGGTCTTTACAATGAGCAGTTCTTC. It encodes CASSDLTSGLYNEQFF.

The gene calls are TRBV19 and TRBJ1-2, with D hard to call. The CDR3 runs 14 residues. Germline-derived CDR1 and CDR2 are LNHDA and SQIVND (reference sequence). V was trimmed by 2 bases and J by 0 bases, leaving 7 bases between them. CDR3 nucleotide sequence: TGTGCCAGTAGTATATCGATACCTAACTATGGCTACACCTTC. It encodes CASSISIPNYGYTF.

A single count supports this clone. CDR3 amino acids: CASSYGSGNYTF. The DNA for the CDR3 is TGTGCCAGCAGTTACGGCTCGGGGAACTACACCTTC. The rearrangement uses TRBV6-5 and TRBJ1-2; the D is unclear. Looked up from germline, CDR1 is MNHEY and CDR2 is SVGAGI. This CDR3 is 12 amino acids long. Trimming pared 2 bases from V and 10 bases from J, leaving 11 bases between.

The V call is TRBV2, the J call TRBJ2-6, with 8 positions matching TRBD2. CDR3 length equals 19 residues. The V gene end was trimmed by 2 bases and the J gene end by 0 bases; junction bases not matched to a gene: 9. From germline, CDR1 is SNHLY and CDR2 FYNNEI. The DNA for the CDR3 is TGTGCCAGCAGTGAAAGGATCGCCGGGAGGGCCTCTGGGGCCAACGTCCTGACTTTC. Its protein is CASSERIAGRASGANVLTF.

The chain has TRBV27 and TRBJ2-1, with TRBD2 matching 8 bases. Germline CDR1 and CDR2: MNHEY and SMNVEV (reference sequence). The CDR3 contains 15 residues. V was clipped by 2 bases and J by 4 bases; unmatched bases: 4. The CDR3 protein is CASSLAGGTYNEQFF. The CDR3 DNA follows: TGTGCCAGCAGTTTAGCGGGAGGAACGTACAATGAGCAGTTCTTC.

The chain combines TRBV7-9 with TRBJ2-1; TRBD2 matches at 8 bases. Germline CDR1 is SEHNR and CDR2 is FQNEAQ (reference sequence). Losses at the gene ends were 8 bases for V and 5 bases for J; bases not matched to a gene: 14. The CDR3 extends over 16 amino acids. In nucleotides, the CDR3 is TGTGCCAGCGGGTTCTTGGGAAGCGGGAGAGACAATGAGCAGTTCTTC. Translation: CASGFLGSGRDNEQFF.

Written as DNA, the CDR3 is TGCGCCAGCAGTCAATTGGGGAGCGGCTACACCTTC. It is translated as CASSQLGSGYTF. The chain employs TRBV23-1 and TRBJ1-2; D ambiguous. TRBV23-1 is an open reading frame whose function is uncertain. The CDR3 extends over 12 amino acids. The V end was cut by 1 base, the J end by 8 bases, with 8 bases between.

The chain has TRBV7-2 and TRBJ1-5, with a tentative D call TRBD1 (6 bases). The CDR3 is 17 amino acids. With 0 bases removed from V and 0 bases from J, the gap between germline ends came to 12 bases. Germline CDR1 SGHTA, CDR2 FQGNSA. The CDR3 protein is CASSLARGQYSNQPQHF. The CDR3 DNA follows: TGTGCCAGCAGCTTAGCCCGGGGGCAATATAGCAATCAGCCCCAGCATTTT.